The clone carrying this TCR beta chain was observed at least ten times. Its specificity is not known. The template for TCR beta VDJ and CDR3 sequence profiling was genomic DNA. TCRdb re-analysed the reads in MiXCR, keeping a single row per CDR3 protein. The repertoire holds some 150,000 distinct CDR3 sequences, with approximately 41% as singletons. The data are from a study of CD8+CD57+ T cells in acquired aplastic anemia. As for the study in general: Isolated CD4+ and CD8+ cells, once sorted, yielded DNA averaging around 3 ug.

CDR1 and CDR2 from the germline V gene are DFQATT and SNEGSKA (reference sequence). The CDR3 extends over 14 amino acids. V lost 3 bases, J lost 0 bases, and 11 bases lay in between. General observations from the study: Both patients and controls carried the same twenty-nine CD8+ CDR3 sequences.

The clonotype was recovered from a human donor in good health, serving as a control. The source material was sorted CD4+, CD8+, or CD8+CD57+ T cells (not recorded which) from PBMCs. The chain carries TRBV20-1 and TRBJ1-1, with D unresolved. CDR3 nucleotide sequence: TGCAGTGCTAGTCATCGGTTCATGAACACTGAAGCTTTCTTT. It is translated as CSASHRFMNTEAFF.